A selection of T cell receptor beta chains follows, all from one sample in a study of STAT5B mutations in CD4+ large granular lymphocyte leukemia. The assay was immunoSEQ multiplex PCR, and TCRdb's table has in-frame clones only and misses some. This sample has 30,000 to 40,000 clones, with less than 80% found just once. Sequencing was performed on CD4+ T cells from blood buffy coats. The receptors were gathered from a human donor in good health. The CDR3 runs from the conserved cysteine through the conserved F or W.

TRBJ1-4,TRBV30,CAWSVRGPGEKLFF
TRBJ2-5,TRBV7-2,CASSPTSGGWETQYF
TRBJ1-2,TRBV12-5,CASGLSLSYGYTF
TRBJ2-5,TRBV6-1,CASSEYVEGVRGQETQYF
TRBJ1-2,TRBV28,CASSPPGQTYGYTF
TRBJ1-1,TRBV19,CASSIPGNTEAFF
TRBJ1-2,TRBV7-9,CASSRDKFYGYTF
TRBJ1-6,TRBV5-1,CASSFSVQGGNRGSPLHF
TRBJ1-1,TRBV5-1,CASSIQATPNTEAFF
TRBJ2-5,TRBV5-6,CASSKGGLGETQYF
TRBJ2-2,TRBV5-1,CASSLGTSGELFF
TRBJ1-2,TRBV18,CASSPLDSNGYTF
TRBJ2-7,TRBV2,CASRATGGEREQYF
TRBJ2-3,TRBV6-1,CASSEVGGGLGTDTQYF
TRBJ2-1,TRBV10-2,CASSEIVRYDNEQFF
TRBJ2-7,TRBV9,CASSAGTMVAEQYF
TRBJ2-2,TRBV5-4,CASSALTNRGDVGELFF
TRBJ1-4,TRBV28,CASSFPRQDTHGKLFF
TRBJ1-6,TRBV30,CAWSVKSGAFHDSPLHF
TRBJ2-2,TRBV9,CASRWGAGTGELFF
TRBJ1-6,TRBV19,CASRTIDRVRNSPLHF
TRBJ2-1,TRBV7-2,CASSPQQGTYNEQFF
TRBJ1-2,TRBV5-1,CASSLAEPGQKGAHF
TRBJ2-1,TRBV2,CASSARTGSNEQFF
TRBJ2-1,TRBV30,CAARGKRGYNEQFF
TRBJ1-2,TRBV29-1,CSVDGTGSTGGYGYTF
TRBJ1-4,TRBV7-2,CASSPNRVTNEKLFF
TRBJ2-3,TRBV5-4,CASSSATGDTQYF
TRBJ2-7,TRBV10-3,CAISDLSGQTTYEQYF
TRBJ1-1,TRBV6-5,CASSYSIWITEAFF
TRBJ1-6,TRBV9,CASSVDSEASPLHF
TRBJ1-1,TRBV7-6,CASSLVEVGTIGTEAFF
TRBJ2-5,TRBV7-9,CASSRRGAGAQYF
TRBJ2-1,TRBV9,CASSVSGGLSYNEQFF
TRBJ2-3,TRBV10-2,CASSGRHKGTSTDTQYF
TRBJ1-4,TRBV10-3,CAISTGQATNEKLFF
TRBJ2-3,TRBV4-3,CASSLTSGDTQYF
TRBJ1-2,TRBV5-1,CASSLGGGNGYTF
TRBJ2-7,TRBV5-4,CASSTRTGAYEQYF
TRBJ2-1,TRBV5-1,CASSFPWTESNEQFF